This TCR beta chain was observed in a study of blood T cell repertoires in COVID-19. Background on the study: The cDNA or gDNA used as material had been derived from T cells, B-cell-depleted T cells, or PBMCs.

Comment on this clone: The same CDR3 arises from other DNA sequences in this sample as well.

The CDR3 loop spans 15 amino acids. After removal of 2 bases from V and 0 bases from J, the junction contained 0 bases not matched to a gene. Germline V gene sequence: CDR1 MDHEN, CDR2 SYDVKM. The data were produced by immunoSEQ multiplex PCR, yet TCRdb's version contains in-frame clones alone and is incomplete. In the table there are tens of thousands of clones, 75% to 90% of which are singletons. The sequence was obtained from a woman in her 70s with acute or convalescent COVID-19. The sequencing input was peripheral blood. The chain combines TRBV28 with TRBJ2-1; TRBD2 matches at 8 bases. The CDR3 coding sequence is TGTGCCAGCAGTTTAAGCGGGAGCTCCTACAATGAGCAGTTCTTC. Amino acid sequence: CASSLSGSSYNEQFF.